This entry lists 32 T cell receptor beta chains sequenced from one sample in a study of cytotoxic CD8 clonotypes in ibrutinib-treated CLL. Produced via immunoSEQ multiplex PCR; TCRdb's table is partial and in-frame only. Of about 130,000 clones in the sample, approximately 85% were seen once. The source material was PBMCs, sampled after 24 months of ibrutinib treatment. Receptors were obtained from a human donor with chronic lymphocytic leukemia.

The CDR3 protein is CASSLVLDRDQPQHF. The CDR3 DNA follows: TGTGCCAGCAGCTTAGTTCTGGACAGGGATCAGCCCCAGCATTTT. V and J are TRBV7-8 and TRBJ1-5, with TRBD1 matching over 8 bases. V trimming: 1 base; J trimming: 5 bases; junction bases outside the gene matches: 4. Germline CDR1 is SGHVS and CDR2 is FQNEAQ. This CDR3 has 15 residues.

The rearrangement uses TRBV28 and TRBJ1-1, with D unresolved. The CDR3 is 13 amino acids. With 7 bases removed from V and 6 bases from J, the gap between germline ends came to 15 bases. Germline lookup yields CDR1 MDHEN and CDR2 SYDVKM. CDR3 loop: CASTLLRRPEAFF. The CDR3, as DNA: TGTGCCAGCACCTTACTCAGACGGCCTGAAGCTTTCTTT.

The CDR3 reads CASREGASGELFF. The DNA for the CDR3 is TGTGCCAGTAGGGAGGGGGCCTCCGGGGAGCTGTTTTTT. This rearrangement joins TRBV19 to TRBJ2-2, with a possible D match to TRBD1 (7 bases). This CDR3 has 13 amino acids. The germline V gene has CDR1 LNHDA and CDR2 SQIVND (reference sequence). Trimming took 6 bases from V and 6 from J, leaving 11 bases between them.

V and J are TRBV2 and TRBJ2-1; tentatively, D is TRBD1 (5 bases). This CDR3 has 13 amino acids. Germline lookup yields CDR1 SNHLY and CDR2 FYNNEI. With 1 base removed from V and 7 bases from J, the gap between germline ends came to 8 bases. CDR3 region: CASSEGWTNEQFF. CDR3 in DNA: TGTGCCAGCAGTGAAGGGTGGACAAATGAGCAGTTCTTC.

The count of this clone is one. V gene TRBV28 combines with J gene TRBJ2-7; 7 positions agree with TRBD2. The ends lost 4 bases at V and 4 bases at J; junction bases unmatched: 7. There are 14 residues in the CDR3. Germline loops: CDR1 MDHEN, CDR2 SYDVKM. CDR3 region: CASSYLGRMYEQYF. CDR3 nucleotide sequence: TGTGCCAGCAGTTACCTCGGGAGGATGTACGAGCAGTACTTC.

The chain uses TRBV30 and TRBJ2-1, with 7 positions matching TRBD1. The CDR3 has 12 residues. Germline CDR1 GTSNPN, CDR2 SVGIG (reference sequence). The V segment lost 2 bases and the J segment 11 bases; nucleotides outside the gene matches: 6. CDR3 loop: CAWSTRQGKQFF. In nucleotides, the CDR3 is TGTGCCTGGAGTACTCGACAGGGAAAGCAGTTCTTC.

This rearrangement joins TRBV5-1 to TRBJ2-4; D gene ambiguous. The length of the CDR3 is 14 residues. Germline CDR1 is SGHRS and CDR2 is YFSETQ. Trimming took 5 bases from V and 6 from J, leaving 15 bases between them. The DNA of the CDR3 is TGCGCCAGCAGTACCTCCACCTCGGGAAACATTCAGTACTTC. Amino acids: CASSTSTSGNIQYF.

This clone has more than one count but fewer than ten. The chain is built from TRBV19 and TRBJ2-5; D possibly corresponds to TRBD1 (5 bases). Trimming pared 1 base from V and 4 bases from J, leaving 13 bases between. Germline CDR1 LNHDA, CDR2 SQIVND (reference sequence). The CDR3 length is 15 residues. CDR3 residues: CASSIGGRASETQYF. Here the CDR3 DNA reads TGTGCCAGTAGTATAGGGGGCAGGGCGTCAGAGACCCAGTACTTC. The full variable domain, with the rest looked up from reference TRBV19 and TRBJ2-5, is DGGITQSPKYLFRKEGQNVTLSCEQNLNHDAMYWYRQDPGQGLRLIYYSQIVNDFQKGDIAEGYSVSREKKESFPLTVTSAQKNPTAFYLCASSIGGRASETQYFGPGTRLLVL.

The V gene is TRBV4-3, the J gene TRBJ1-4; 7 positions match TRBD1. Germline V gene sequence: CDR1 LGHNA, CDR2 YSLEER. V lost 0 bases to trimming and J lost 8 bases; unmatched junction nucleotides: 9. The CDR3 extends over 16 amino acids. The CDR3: CASSQDQGGSREKLFF. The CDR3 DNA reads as TGCGCCAGCAGCCAAGACCAGGGGGGCTCGAGGGAAAAACTGTTTTTT.

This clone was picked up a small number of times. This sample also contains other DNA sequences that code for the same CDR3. DNA of the CDR3: TGTGCCAGCAGCGTGGGGGGGTACACTGAAGCTTTCTTT. It encodes CASSVGGYTEAFF. V and J are TRBV9 and TRBJ1-1, with D tentatively TRBD1 (5 bases). Trimming stripped 2 bases from V and 3 bases from J, with 8 bases between. Germline CDR1 reads SGDLS; CDR2 reads YYNGEE. The CDR3 is made up of 13 amino acids.

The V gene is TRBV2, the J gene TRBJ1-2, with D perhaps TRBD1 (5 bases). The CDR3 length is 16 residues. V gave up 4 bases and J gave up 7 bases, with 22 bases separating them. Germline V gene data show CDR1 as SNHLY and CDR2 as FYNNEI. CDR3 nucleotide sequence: TGTGCCAGCAGTGGATTCCCCAGGGAGGTCGCTGGTGGCTACACCTTC. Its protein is CASSGFPREVAGGYTF.

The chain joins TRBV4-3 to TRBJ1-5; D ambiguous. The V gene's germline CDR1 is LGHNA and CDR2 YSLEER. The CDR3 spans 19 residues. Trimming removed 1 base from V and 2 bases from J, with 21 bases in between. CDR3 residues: CASSQGFRGRTWGNQPQHF. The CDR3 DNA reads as TGCGCCAGCAGCCAAGGTTTCCGGGGAAGGACGTGGGGCAATCAGCCCCAGCATTTT.

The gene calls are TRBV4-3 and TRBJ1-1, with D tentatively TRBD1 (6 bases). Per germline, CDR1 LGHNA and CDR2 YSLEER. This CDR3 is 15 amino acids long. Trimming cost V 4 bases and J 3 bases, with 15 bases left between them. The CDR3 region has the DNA TGCGCCAGCAGCCTATCTTCGGGGGGCGACACTGAAGCTTTCTTT. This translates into CASSLSSGGDTEAFF.

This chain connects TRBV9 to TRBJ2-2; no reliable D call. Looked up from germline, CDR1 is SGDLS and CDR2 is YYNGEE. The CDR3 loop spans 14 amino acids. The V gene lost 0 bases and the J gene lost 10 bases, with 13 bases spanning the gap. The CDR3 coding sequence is TGTGCCAGCAGCGTAGCCTCAGGTATCGCGGAGCTGTTTTTT. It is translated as CASSVASGIAELFF.

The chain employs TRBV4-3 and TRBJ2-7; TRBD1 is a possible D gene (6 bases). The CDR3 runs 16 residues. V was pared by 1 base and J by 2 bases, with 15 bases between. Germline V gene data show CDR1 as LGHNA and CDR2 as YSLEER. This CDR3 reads CASSQALTGPAYEQYF. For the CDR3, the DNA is TGCGCCAGCAGCCAAGCCCTCACAGGGCCAGCCTACGAGCAGTACTTC.

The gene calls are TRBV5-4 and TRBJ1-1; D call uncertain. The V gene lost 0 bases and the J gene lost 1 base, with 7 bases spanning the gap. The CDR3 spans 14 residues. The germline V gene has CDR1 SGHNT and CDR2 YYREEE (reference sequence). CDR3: CASSLVGSNTEAFF. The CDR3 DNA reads TGTGCCAGCAGCTTGGTCGGTTCGAACACTGAAGCTTTCTTT.

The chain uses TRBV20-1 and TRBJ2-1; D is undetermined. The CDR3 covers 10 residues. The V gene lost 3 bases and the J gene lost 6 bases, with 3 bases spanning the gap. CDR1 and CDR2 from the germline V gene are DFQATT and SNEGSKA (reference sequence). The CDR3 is CSARTNEQFF. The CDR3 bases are TGCAGTGCTAGGACCAATGAGCAGTTCTTC.

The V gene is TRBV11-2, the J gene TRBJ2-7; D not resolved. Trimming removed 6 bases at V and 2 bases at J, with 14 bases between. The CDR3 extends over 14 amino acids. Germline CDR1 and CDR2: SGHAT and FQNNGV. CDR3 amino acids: CASSSPGRPYEQYF. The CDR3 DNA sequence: TGTGCCAGCAGTTCCCCCGGGCGACCCTACGAGCAGTACTTC.

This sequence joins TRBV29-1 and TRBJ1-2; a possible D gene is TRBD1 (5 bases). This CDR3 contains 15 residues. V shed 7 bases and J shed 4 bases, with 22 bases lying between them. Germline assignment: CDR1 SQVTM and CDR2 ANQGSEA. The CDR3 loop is CSARIDRGRIYGYTF. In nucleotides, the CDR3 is TGCAGCGCCCGCATAGACCGGGGACGGATCTATGGCTACACCTTC.

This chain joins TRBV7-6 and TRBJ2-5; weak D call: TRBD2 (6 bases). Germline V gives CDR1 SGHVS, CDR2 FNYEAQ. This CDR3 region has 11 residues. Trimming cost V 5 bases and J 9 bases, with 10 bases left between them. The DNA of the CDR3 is TGTGCCAGCAGCCCCTCGGGGGCCCAGTACTTC. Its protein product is CASSPSGAQYF.

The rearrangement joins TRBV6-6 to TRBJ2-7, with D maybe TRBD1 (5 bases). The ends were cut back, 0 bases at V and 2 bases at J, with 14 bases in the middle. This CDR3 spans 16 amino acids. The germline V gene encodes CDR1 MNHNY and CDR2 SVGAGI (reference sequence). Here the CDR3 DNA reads TGTGCCAGCAGTTACTCACAGGCTAAGGGTCCCTACGAGCAGTACTTC. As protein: CASSYSQAKGPYEQYF.

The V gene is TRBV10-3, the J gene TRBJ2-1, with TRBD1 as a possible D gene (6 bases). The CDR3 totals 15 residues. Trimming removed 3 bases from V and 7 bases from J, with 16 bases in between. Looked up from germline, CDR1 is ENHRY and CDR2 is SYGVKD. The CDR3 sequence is CAISEYGAGDNEQFF. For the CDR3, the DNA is TGTGCCATCAGTGAATACGGTGCAGGGGATAATGAGCAGTTCTTC.

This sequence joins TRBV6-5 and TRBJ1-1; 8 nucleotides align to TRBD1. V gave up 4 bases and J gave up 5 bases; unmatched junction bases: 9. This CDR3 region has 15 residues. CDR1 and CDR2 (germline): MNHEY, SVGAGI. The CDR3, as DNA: TGTGCCAGCAGTTCCCGACGACAGGGGAGGACTGAAGCTTTCTTT. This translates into CASSSRRQGRTEAFF.

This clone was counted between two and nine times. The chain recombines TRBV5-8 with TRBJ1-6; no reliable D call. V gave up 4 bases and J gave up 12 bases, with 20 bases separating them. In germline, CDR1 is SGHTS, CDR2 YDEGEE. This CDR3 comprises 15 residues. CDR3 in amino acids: CASSRRTFISGPLHF. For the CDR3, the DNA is TGTGCCAGCAGCAGACGGACCTTTATCTCAGGACCCCTCCACTTT.

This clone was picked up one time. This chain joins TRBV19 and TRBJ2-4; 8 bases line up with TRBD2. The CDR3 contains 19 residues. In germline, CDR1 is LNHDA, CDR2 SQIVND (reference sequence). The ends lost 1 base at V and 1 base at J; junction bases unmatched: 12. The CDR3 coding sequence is TGTGCCAGTAGTATAGCGGCGGGAGGAGGGGTTAGGGCCAAAAACATTCAGTACTTC. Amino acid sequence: CASSIAAGGGVRAKNIQYF.

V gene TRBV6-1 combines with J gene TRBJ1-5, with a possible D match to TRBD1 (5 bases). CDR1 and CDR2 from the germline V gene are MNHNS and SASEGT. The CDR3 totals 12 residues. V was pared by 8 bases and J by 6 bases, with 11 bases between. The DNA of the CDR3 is TGTGCCAGCTTACACGGGACTCAGCCCCAGCATTTT. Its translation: CASLHGTQPQHF.

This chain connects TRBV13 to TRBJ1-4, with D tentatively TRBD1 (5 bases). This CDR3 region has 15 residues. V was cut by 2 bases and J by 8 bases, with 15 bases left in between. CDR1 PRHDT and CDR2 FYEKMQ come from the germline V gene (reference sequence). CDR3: CASSLFRDPEEKLFF. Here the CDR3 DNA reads TGTGCCAGCAGCTTATTCCGGGACCCTGAAGAAAAACTGTTTTTT.

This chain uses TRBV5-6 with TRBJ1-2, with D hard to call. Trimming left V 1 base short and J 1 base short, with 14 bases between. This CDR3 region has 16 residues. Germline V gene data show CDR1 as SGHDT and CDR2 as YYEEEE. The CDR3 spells CASSLRASRNNYGYTF. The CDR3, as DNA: TGTGCCAGCAGCTTGCGGGCCTCGCGGAATAACTATGGCTACACCTTC. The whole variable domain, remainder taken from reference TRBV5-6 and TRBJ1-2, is DAGVTQSPTHLIKTRGQQVTLRCSPKSGHDTVSWYQQALGQGPQFIFQYYEEEERQRGNFPDRFSGHQFPNYSSELNVNALLLGDSALYLCASSLRASRNNYGYTFGSGTRLTVV.

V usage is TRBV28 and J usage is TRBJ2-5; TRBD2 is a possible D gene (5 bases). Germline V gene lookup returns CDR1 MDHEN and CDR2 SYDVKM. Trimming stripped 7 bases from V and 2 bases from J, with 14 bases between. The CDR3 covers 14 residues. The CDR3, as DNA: TGTGCCAGCACCCGAAGCGGCGGACAAGAGACCCAGTACTTC. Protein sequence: CASTRSGGQETQYF.

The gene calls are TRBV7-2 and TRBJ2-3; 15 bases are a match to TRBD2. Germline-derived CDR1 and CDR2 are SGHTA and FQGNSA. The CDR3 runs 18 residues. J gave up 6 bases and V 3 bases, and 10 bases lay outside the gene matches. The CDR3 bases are TGTGCCAGCAGCTTGTCCGGACTAGCGGGAGGGCCATCGGATACGCAGTATTTT. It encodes CASSLSGLAGGPSDTQYF.

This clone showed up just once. CDR3 region: CASSKEEVGTGHPNPEKLFF. The CDR3 coding sequence is TGTGCCAGCAGCAAAGAAGAAGTCGGGACAGGCCACCCGAACCCCGAAAAACTGTTTTTT. This rearrangement joins TRBV21-1 to TRBJ1-4; the D segment call TRBD1 is taken from the table without a DNA check. TRBV21-1 is classified as a pseudogene. This CDR3 contains 20 residues.

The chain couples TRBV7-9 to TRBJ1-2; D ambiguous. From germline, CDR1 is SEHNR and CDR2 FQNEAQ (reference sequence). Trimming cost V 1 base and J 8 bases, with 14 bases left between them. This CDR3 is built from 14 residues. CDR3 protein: CASSLEGGKYGYTF. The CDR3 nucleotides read TGTGCCAGCAGCTTAGAGGGCGGAAAGTACGGCTACACCTTC. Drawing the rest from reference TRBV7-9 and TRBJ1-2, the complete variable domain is DTGVSQNPRHKITKRGQNVTFRCDPISEHNRLYWYRQTLGQGPEFLTYFQNEAQLEKSRLLSDRFSAERPKGSFSTLEIQRTEQGDSAMYLCASSLEGGKYGYTFGSGTRLTVV.